The present entry profiles one T cell receptor beta chain with its context. What it binds is not known. Here immunoSEQ multiplex PCR was the method, and the copy in TCRdb shows in-frame clones only, minus some. The table includes approximately 88,000 clones, 88% detected once. This record belongs to a study of OX40 agonist ivuxolimab in advanced cancers. Study overall: Patients receiving dose escalation had hepatocellular carcinoma, melanoma, renal cell or head and neck cancer. Points from the study as a whole: Clonal expansion from baseline to week 6 occurred in both CD4+ and CD8+ T cells.

Trimming pared 3 bases from V and 1 base from J, leaving 13 bases between. Germline V gene data show CDR1 as SGHAT and CDR2 as FQNNGV. The CDR3 has 15 amino acids. Sequenced here: CD4+ or CD8+ T cells sorted from blood, sampled in a trial of the OX40 agonist ivuxolimab. The chain carries TRBV11-2 and TRBJ2-7, with TRBD2 as a possible D gene (7 bases). This TCR came from an adult with an advanced solid tumor such as melanoma, head and neck, liver or kidney cancer. The CDR3 DNA reads as TGTGCCAGCAGCTTGGGGCGGGGGCGATCCTACGAGCAGTACTTC. Translating it yields CASSLGRGRSYEQYF. Combining the CDR3 with reference TRBV11-2 and TRBJ2-7 gives the whole variable domain EAGVAQSPRYKIIEKRQSVAFWCNPISGHATLYWYQQILGQGPKLLIQFQNNGVVDDSQLPKDRFSAERLKGVDSTLKIQPAKLEDSAVYLCASSLGRGRSYEQYFGPGTRLTVT.